This T cell receptor (beta chain) was obtained from a study of blood T cell repertoires in COVID-19. The CDR3 has 13 residues. V lost 3 bases, J lost 7 bases, and 13 bases lay in between. Germline-derived CDR1 and CDR2 are SGHKS and YYEKEE (reference sequence). Sequencing used immunoSEQ multiplex PCR; TCRdb keeps in-frame clones, though not all of them. The sample holds about 220,000 clones, around nine tenths seen once. Sequencing was performed on PBMCs or T cells enriched from blood (not recorded which). This receptor was taken from a woman aged 50 to 65 with acute COVID-19. The chain couples TRBV5-5 to TRBJ1-1; no firm D call. The CDR3 coding sequence is TGTGCCAGCAGCTCCCTCGTCCAGGTTGAAGCTTTCTTT. Its translation is CASSSLVQVEAFF.